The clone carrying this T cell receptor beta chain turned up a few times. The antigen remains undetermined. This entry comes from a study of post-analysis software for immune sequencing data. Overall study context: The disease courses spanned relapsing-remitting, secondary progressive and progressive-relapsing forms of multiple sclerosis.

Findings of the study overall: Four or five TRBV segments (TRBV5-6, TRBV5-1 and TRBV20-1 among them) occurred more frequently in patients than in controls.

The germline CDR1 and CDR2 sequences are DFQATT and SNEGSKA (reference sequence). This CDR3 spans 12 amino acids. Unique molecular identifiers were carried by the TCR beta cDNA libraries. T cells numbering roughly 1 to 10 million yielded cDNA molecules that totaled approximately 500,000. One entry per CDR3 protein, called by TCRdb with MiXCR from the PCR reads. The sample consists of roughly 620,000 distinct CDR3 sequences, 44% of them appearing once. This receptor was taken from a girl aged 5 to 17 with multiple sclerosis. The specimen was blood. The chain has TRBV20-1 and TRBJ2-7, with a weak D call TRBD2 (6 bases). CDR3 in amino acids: CSQTSLGYEQYF. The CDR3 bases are TGCAGCCAGACTAGTTTGGGCTACGAGCAGTACTTC.